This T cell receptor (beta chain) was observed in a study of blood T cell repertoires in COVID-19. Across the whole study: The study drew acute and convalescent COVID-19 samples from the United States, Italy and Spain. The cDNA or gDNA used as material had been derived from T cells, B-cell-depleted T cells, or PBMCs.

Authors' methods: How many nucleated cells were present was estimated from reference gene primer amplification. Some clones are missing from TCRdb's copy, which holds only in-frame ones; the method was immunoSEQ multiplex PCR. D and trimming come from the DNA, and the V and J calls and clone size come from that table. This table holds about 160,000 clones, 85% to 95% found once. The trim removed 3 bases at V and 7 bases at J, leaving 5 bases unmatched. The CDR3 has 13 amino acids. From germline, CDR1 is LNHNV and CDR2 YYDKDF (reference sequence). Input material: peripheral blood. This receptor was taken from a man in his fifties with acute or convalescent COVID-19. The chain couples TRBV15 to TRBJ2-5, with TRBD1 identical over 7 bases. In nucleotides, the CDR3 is TGTGCCACCAGCAGTGACAGGGTGGGGACCCAGTACTTC. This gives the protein CATSSDRVGTQYF.